The T cell receptor beta chain described here comes from a study of naive and memory T cell subsets. General study points: From naive to CM, EM and EMRA, diversity decreased and Gini increased. A few larger clonotypes appeared in naive repertoires, especially CD8, possibly memory cells re-expressing CD45RA.

This clonotype was picked up a small number of times. Its target is unknown. The V gene end was trimmed by 4 bases and the J gene end by 4 bases; junction bases not matched to a gene: 5. Germline V gives CDR1 SGHTA, CDR2 FQGTGA. CDR3 length: 14 residues. Both TRBC1 and TRBC2 were covered by a beta constant-region primer of two equimolar oligonucleotides. Nested alpha and beta constant-region primers with the SP2 primer drove four PCR rounds on ligated cDNA. The cDNA 3' end received a ligated single-stranded oligonucleotide carrying the SP2 primer and a 12-nucleotide UMI. Using its own MiXCR run on the UMI-ligation and nested PCR reads, TCRdb lists one record per CDR3 protein. The top ten clones hold around 0.63% of a sample with over 110,000 distinct CDR3 sequences, under 25% of them seen once. CD4 T cells were positively selected, then CD8 T cells from the CD4-negative fraction. Four subsets defined by CD45RA and CD27 were sorted after CD3, CD4, CD8 and live/dead staining.

This chain uses TRBV7-3 with TRBJ2-5; 8 nucleotides align to TRBD1. The clonotype was recovered from a human donor in good health. The sequenced sample was naive CD8+ T cells from blood. The CDR3 sequence is CASSSLGTGETQYF. The CDR3 nucleotides are TGTGCCAGCAGCTCCCTCGGGACAGGAGAGACCCAGTACTTC. Full variable domain (outside the CDR3, taken from reference TRBV7-3 and TRBJ2-5): GAGVSQTPSNKVTEKGKYVELRCDPISGHTALYWYRQSLGQGPEFLIYFQGTGAADDSGLPNDRFFAVRPEGSVSTLKIQRTERGDSAVYLCASSSLGTGETQYFGPGTRLLVL.